This T cell receptor beta chain was obtained from a study of blood T cell repertoires in COVID-19. The wider study: Both acute and convalescent COVID-19 samples were obtained from the United States, Italy and Spain. PBMCs, B-cell-depleted T cells, or T cells provided the cDNA or gDNA that made up the material.

Sequencing was performed with immunoSEQ multiplex PCR; in TCRdb, only in-frame clones are kept and a portion is missing. The repertoire has about 220,000 clones, approximately 84% of them found once; the top ten carry around 3%. This clone has a count of ten or more. The CDR3 is made up of 13 amino acids. Germline V gene data show CDR1 as SQVTM and CDR2 as ANQGSEA. The J segment lost 4 bases and the V segment lost 7 bases, leaving 9 bases of the junction unmatched. The rearrangement joins TRBV29-1 to TRBJ1-1; 7 nucleotides align to TRBD1. Sequenced input: peripheral blood. The sequence was collected from a woman in her twenties or thirties who had recovered from COVID-19. For the CDR3, the DNA is TGCAGCGCTGACAGGGCAGAAGCCACTGAAGCTTTCTTT. It specifies CSADRAEATEAFF. Filled out from reference TRBV29-1 and TRBJ1-1, the complete variable domain reads SAVISQKPSRDICQRGTSLTIQCQVDSQVTMMFWYRQQPGQSLTLIATANQGSEATYESGFVIDKFPISRPNLTFSTLTVSNMSPEDSSIYLCSADRAEATEAFFGQGTRLTVV.